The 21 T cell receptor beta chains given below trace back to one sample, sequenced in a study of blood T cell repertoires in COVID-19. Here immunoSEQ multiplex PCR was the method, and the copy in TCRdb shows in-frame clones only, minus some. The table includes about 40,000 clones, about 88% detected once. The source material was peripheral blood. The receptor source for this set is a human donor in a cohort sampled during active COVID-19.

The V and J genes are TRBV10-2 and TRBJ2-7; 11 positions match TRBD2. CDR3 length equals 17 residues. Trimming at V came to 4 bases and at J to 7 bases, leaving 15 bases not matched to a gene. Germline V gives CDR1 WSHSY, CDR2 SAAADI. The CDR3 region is CASSALLAGGGRREQYF. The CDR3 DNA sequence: TGCGCCAGCAGTGCCCTTCTAGCGGGGGGCGGCCGGCGGGAGCAGTACTTC.

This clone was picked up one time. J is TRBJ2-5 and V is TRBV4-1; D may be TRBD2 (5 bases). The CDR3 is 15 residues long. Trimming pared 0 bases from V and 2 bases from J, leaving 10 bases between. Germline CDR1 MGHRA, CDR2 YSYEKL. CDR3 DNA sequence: TGCGCCAGCAGCCAAGATGACTACCCTCAAGAGACCCAGTACTTC. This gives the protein CASSQDDYPQETQYF.

Written as DNA, the CDR3 is TGTGCCAGTAGTATGAGGTTCTTC. This encodes CASSMRFF. The chain links TRBV19 to TRBJ2-1, with D uncertain. The CDR3 totals 8 residues. V was pared by 3 bases and J by 15 bases, with 3 bases between. Germline V gene lookup returns CDR1 LNHDA and CDR2 SQIVND (reference sequence).

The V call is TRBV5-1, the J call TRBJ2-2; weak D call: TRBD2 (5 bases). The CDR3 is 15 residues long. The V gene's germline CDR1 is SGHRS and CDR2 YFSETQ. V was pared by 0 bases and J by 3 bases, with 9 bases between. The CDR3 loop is CASSLVTRDTGELFF. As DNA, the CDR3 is TGCGCCAGCAGCTTGGTTACTAGGGACACCGGGGAGCTGTTTTTT.

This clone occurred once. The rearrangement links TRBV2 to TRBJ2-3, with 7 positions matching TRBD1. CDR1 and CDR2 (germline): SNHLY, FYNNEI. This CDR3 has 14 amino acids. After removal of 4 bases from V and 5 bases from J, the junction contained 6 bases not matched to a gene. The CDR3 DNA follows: TGTGCCAGCAGTGTAGGGGGCCCGGGAGATACGCAGTATTTT. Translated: CASSVGGPGDTQYF.

CDR3 bases: TGTGCCAGCAGTGAAGGCAGATCAACTAATGAAAAACTGTTTTTT. Amino acids: CASSEGRSTNEKLFF. The chain is built from TRBV2 and TRBJ1-4; D ambiguous. The CDR3 consists of 15 residues. Per the germline V gene, CDR1 is SNHLY and CDR2 is FYNNEI. V gave up 1 base and J gave up 0 bases, with 6 bases separating them.

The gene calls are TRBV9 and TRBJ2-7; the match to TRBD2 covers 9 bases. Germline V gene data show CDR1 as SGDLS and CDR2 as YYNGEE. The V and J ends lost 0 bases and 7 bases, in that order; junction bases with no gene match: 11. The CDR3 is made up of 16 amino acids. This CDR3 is CASSVEAGGRSGEQYF. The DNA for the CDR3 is TGTGCCAGCAGCGTAGAAGCGGGGGGCCGTAGTGGGGAGCAGTACTTC. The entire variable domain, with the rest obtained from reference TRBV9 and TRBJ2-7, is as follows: DSGVTQTPKHLITATGQRVTLRCSPRSGDLSVYWYQQSLDQGLQFLIQYYNGEERAKGNILERFSAQQFPDLHSELNLSSLELGDSALYFCASSVEAGGRSGEQYFGPGTRLTVT.

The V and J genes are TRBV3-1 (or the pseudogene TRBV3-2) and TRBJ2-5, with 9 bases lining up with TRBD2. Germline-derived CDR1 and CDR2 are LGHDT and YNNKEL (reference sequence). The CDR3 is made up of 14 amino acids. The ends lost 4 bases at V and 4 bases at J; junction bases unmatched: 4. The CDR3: CASSRSGGGETQYF. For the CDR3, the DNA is TGTGCCAGCAGCCGTAGCGGGGGCGGAGAGACCCAGTACTTC.

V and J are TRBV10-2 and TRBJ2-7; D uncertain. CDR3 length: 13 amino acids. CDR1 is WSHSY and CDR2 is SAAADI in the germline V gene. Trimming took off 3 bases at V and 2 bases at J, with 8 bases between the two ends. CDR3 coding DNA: TGCGCCAGCAGTGACCCTTTTACCTACGAGCAGTACTTC. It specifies CASSDPFTYEQYF.

The CDR3 sequence: CASRSPGQTYEQYF. CDR3 DNA sequence: TGTGCCAGCAGATCTCCGGGACAGACCTACGAGCAGTACTTC. The chain uses TRBV7-8 and TRBJ2-7; 7 nucleotides agree with TRBD1. CDR1 is SGHVS and CDR2 is FQNEAQ in the germline V gene. The CDR3 totals 14 residues. Germline trimming cut 6 bases from V and 2 bases from J; bases unmatched to any gene: 7.

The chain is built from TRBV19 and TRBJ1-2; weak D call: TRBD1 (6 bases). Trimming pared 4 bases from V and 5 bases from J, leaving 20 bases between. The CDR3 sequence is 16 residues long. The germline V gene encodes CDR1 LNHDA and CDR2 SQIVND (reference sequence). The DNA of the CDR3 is TGTGCCAGTAGTACTCTGAGCCCTGGGGGCAGTTATGGCTACACCTTC. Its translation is CASSTLSPGGSYGYTF.

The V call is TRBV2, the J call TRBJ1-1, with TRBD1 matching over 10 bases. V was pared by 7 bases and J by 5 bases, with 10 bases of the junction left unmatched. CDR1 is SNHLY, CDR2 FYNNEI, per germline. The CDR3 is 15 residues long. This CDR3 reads CASTQRDRGSTEAFF. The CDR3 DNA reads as TGTGCCAGCACCCAAAGGGACAGGGGATCAACTGAAGCTTTCTTT.

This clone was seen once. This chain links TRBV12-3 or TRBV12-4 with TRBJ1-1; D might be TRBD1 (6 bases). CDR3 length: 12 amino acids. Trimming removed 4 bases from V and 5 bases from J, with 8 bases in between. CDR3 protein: CASSSQGTEAFF. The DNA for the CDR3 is TGTGCCAGCAGTTCCCAGGGGACTGAAGCTTTCTTT.

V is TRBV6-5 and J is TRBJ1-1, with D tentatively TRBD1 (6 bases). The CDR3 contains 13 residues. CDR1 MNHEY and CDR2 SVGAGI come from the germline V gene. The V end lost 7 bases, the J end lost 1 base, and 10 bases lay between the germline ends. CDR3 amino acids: CASTLDRNTEAFF. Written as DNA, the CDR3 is TGTGCCAGCACCTTGGACAGGAACACTGAAGCTTTCTTT.

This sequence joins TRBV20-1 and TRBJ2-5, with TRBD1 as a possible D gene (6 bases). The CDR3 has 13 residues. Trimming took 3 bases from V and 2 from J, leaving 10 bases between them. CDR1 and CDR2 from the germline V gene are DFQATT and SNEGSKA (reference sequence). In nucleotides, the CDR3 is TGCAGTGCTAGTCGGACAGCGCAAGAGACCCAGTACTTC. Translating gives CSASRTAQETQYF.

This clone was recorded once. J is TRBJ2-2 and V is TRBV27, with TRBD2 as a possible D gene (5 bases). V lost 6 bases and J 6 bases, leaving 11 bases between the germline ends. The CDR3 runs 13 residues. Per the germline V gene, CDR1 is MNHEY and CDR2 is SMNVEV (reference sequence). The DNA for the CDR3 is TGTGCCAGCAGACTGGTAGCGTCCGGGGAGCTGTTTTTT. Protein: CASRLVASGELFF.

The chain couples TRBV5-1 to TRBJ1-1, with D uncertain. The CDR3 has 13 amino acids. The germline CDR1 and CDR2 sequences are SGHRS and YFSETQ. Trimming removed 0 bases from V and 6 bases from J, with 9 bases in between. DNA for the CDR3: TGCGCCAGCAGCTTGGGGCAGGCCGCTGAAGCTTTCTTT. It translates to CASSLGQAAEAFF.

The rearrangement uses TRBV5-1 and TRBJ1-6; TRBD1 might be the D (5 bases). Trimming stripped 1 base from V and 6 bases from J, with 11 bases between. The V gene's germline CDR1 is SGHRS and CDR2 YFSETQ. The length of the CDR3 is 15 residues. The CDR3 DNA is TGCGCCAGCAGCTTGACTCGGCAGGGTAATTCACCCCTCCACTTT. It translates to CASSLTRQGNSPLHF.

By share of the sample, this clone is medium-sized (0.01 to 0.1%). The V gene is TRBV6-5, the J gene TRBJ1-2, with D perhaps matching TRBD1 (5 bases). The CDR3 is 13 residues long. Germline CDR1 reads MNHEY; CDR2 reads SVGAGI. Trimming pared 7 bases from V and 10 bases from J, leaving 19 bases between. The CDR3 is CASTPGGVSDYTF. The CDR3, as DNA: TGTGCCAGCACCCCGGGGGGGGTTTCTGACTACACCTTC.

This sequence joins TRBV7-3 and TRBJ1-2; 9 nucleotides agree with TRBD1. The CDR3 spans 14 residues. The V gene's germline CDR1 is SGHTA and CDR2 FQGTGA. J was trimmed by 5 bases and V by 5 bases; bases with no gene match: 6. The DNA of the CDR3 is TGTGCCAGCAGCCCGGGACAGGGAGGATATGGCTACACCTTC. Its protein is CASSPGQGGYGYTF.

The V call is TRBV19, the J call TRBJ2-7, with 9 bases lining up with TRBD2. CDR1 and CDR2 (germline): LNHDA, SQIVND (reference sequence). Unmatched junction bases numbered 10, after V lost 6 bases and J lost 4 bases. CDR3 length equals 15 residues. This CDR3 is CASSSPNSGGYEQYF. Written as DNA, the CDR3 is TGTGCCAGTAGCAGCCCGAATAGCGGGGGTTACGAGCAGTACTTC.